This T cell receptor beta chain was captured by sequencing in a study of cytomegalovirus exposure and HLA in healthy donors. Study-level findings and limits: The authors assumed roughly uniform sequencing depth across donors for presence/absence analyses. Later on, an analysis tied 15,000 to 20,000 TCR beta sequences to HLA alleles at 0.05 false discovery rate. A few CMV-associated chains proved CMV antigen-specific in vitro.

Primers for the PCR totalled 60 Vbeta and 13 Jbeta. Sequencing was performed with immunoSEQ multiplex PCR; in TCRdb, only in-frame clones are kept and a portion is missing. This table holds about 130,000 clones, 80% found once. Germline CDR1 and CDR2: SGHTA and FQGTGA. This CDR3 is built from 13 residues. V shed 5 bases, J shed 6 bases, and the junction held 2 bases outside the gene matches. Of note for this clone: The antigen remains unidentified.

The clonotype comes from a woman aged 40-49 years in good health and CMV-seronegative. The V and J genes are TRBV7-3 and TRBJ2-1; 9 nucleotides agree with TRBD1. Material for sequencing was PBMCs. CDR3 residues: CASSQDRGNEQFF. DNA for the CDR3: TGTGCCAGCAGCCAGGACAGGGGCAATGAGCAGTTCTTC.